The rows below give T cell receptor beta chains drawn from one sample of a study of T cells in Graves' hyperthyroidism and ophthalmopathy. TCRdb fed the multiplex PCR reads into MiXCR, producing one record per CDR3 protein. The sample carries 500,000 to 600,000 distinct CDR3 sequences, 15% to 20% recorded once. Sequencing input: blood. These receptors came from a woman between 18 and 30 years old with Graves' hyperthyroidism. The CDR3 runs from the conserved cysteine through the conserved F or W. D genes are given only for firm matches. Clone size, where shown, is once, few, many, or a class for clones that have expanded.

clone_size | d_call | j_call | v_call | cdr3_nt | cdr3_aa
few | NA | TRBJ1-2 | TRBV6-4 | TGTGCCAGCAGTGAAGCTCAAGGGTTCTATGGCTACACCTTC | CASSEAQGFYGYTF
many | NA | TRBJ2-3 | TRBV30 | TGTGCCTGGAGTGTCTACACAGATACGCAGTATTTT | CAWSVYTDTQYF
many | NA | TRBJ2-1 | TRBV2 | TGTGCCAGCAGTGTTGCATTAGGGTACAATGAGCAGTTCTTC | CASSVALGYNEQFF
NA | TRBD1 | TRBJ2-7 | TRBV5-1 | TGCGCCAGCAGCTCCCCCACAGGGGTAATGTTCGAGCAGTACTTC | CASSSPTGVMFEQYF
NA | TRBD1 | TRBJ1-5 | TRBV2 | TGTGCCAGCAGGGGAGACAGGGGGCATCAGCCCCAGCATTTT | CASRGDRGHQPQHF
many | NA | TRBJ2-5 | TRBV7-9 | TGTGCCAGCAGCTTCGGTAGGGGGGAGAGCGAGACCCAGTACTTC | CASSFGRGESETQYF
NA | NA | TRBJ2-7 | TRBV6-1 | TGTGCCAGCAGTGAACCCATATGGTCCACCTACGAGCAGTACTTC | CASSEPIWSTYEQYF
few | TRBD2 | TRBJ2-1 | TRBV7-9 | TGTGCCAGCAGCCCTATAATAGCGGGAGGGCCTAATGAGCAGTTCTTC | CASSPIIAGGPNEQFF
NA | TRBD1 | TRBJ2-2 | TRBV12-3/TRBV12-4 | TGTGCCAGCAGTTCATCCGGGACAGGGCTGTTTTTT | CASSSSGTGLFF
NA | NA | TRBJ2-7 | TRBV10-3 | TGTGCCATCAGTGAGTCTTTAACAAACTACGAGCAGTACTTC | CAISESLTNYEQYF
few | NA | TRBJ1-1 | TRBV12-3/TRBV12-4 | TGTGCCAGCAGGGGAATCGATCAGACTGAAGCTTTCTTT | CASRGIDQTEAFF
many | TRBD2 | TRBJ2-7 | TRBV10-1 | TGCGCCAGCAGTGAGACGCGGACTAGCGGGAGTTACGAGCAGTACTTC | CASSETRTSGSYEQYF
many | TRBD1 | TRBJ1-1 | TRBV3-1 | TGTGCCAGCAGCCAAGAAGGACAGGGAGGCACTGAAGCTTTCTTT | CASSQEGQGGTEAFF
few | NA | TRBJ2-1 | TRBV9 | TGTGCCAGCAGCGTTGGGGGACTTTCGGGGAATGAGCAGTTCTTC | CASSVGGLSGNEQFF
many | NA | TRBJ2-7 | TRBV7-2 | TGTGCCAGCAGCTTAGTGGGTGAAGGATCCTACGAGCAGTACTTC | CASSLVGEGSYEQYF
many | NA | TRBJ2-1 | TRBV7-9 | TGTGCCAGCAGCCCCCACCGGATTGGGGCCGGTGAGCAGTTCTTC | CASSPHRIGAGEQFF
few | NA | TRBJ2-6 | TRBV5-1 | TGCGCCAGCAGCTTATTAATGCGTCCATCTGGGGCCAACGTCCTGACTTTC | CASSLLMRPSGANVLTF
few | TRBD1 | TRBJ1-2 | TRBV29-1 | TGCAGCGTTCAAGGTGGACAGGGAGTTTGGGGCTACACCTTC | CSVQGGQGVWGYTF
NA | TRBD1 | TRBJ1-2 | TRBV6-1 | TGTGCCAGCAGCCACTGGGACAGACCCTATGGCTACACCTTC | CASSHWDRPYGYTF
many | NA | TRBJ1-1 | TRBV20-1 | TGCAGTGCTAGAGATACTGGAGAGGGCTACACTGAAGCTTTCTTT | CSARDTGEGYTEAFF
few | TRBD1 | TRBJ2-1 | TRBV24-1 | TGTGCCACCAGTGGGACAGGGGGCCCCCGGGGGCAGTTCTTC | CATSGTGGPRGQFF
many | NA | TRBJ1-1 | TRBV7-8 | TGTGCCAGCAGCTTACCTGCGGCAGGGGTAAGATACACTGAAGCTTTCTTT | CASSLPAAGVRYTEAFF
many | NA | TRBJ2-3 | TRBV12-3/TRBV12-4 | TGTGCCAGCAGTTTACTGGCGTTTAAGACAGATACGCAGTATTTT | CASSLLAFKTDTQYF
many | NA | TRBJ1-2 | TRBV6-5 | TGTGCCAGCAGTTACCAGGGAACCTATGGCTACACCTTC | CASSYQGTYGYTF
NA | NA | TRBJ1-4 | TRBV29-1 | TGCAGCGTTGAAGATGGGCCAGGGAAACTGTTTTTT | CSVEDGPGKLFF